These 10 T cell receptor beta chains share one sample of origin, sequenced in a study of shared clonotypes between healthy human individuals. Profiling relied on immunoSEQ multiplex PCR, and the TCRdb table lists in-frame clones only, not all of them. The table records 950,000 to 1,100,000 clones, more than 60% of them present only once. Sequences were obtained from memory CD4+ T cells sorted from blood. Regarding subset: CD45RA-negative fraction. All receptors come from a man younger than 35 in good health.

V is TRBV7-9 and J is TRBJ2-7; 7 nucleotides line up with TRBD1. Germline assignment: CDR1 SEHNR and CDR2 FQNEAQ (reference sequence). This CDR3 spans 12 amino acids. The trim removed 5 bases at V and 5 bases at J, leaving 3 bases unmatched. CDR3 DNA sequence: TGTGCCAGCAGCCCAGGGACAGACGAGCAGTACTTC. Translating gives CASSPGTDEQYF.

The chain employs TRBV2 and TRBJ2-7; D might be TRBD2 (6 bases). V was trimmed by 3 bases and J by 1 base, leaving 13 bases between them. Germline assignment: CDR1 SNHLY and CDR2 FYNNEI. The CDR3 is made up of 15 amino acids. The CDR3 sequence: CASSETRLYSYEQYF. The DNA for the CDR3 is TGTGCCAGCAGTGAGACTAGACTCTATTCCTACGAGCAGTACTTC.

The chain has TRBV20-1 and TRBJ2-3; D remains ambiguous. The V gene's germline CDR1 is DFQATT and CDR2 SNEGSKA (reference sequence). Trimming removed 2 bases at V and 6 bases at J, with 6 bases between. The CDR3 extends over 11 amino acids. The CDR3, as DNA: TGCAGTGCTAGATCGAAGGATACGCAGTATTTT. Its protein product is CSARSKDTQYF.

As regards this clone: This clone may be a read error of a much larger clone one base away. The CDR3 DNA reads TGTGCCAGCAGCTTGGTGGGACAGAGCTCCTATAATTCACCCCTCCACTTT. Encoded protein: CASSLVGQSSYNSPLHF. The rearrangement joins TRBV7-2 to TRBJ1-6, with TRBD1 matching over 7 bases. CDR1 is SGHTA and CDR2 is FQGNSA in the germline V gene. There are 17 residues in the CDR3. J lost 0 bases, V lost 3 bases, and 5 bases had no gene match.

The V and J genes are TRBV7-2 and TRBJ2-3; D ambiguous. Germline CDR1 SGHTA, CDR2 FQGNSA. CDR3 length: 13 amino acids. Trimming pared 5 bases from V and 2 bases from J, leaving 8 bases between. CDR3 region: CASSPDFTDTQYF. Written as DNA, the CDR3 is TGTGCCAGCAGCCCAGATTTCACAGATACGCAGTATTTT.

This clone was detected a few times. The chain links TRBV5-1 to TRBJ1-4; no reliable D call. CDR3 length: 15 residues. Per germline, CDR1 SGHRS and CDR2 YFSETQ. V was clipped by 1 base and J by 1 base, with 8 bases between them. CDR3 protein: CASSLWAGTNEKLFF. Here the CDR3 DNA reads TGCGCCAGCAGCTTGTGGGCAGGAACTAATGAAAAACTGTTTTTT.

The chain carries TRBV21-1 and TRBJ1-5; the table names TRBD1, a call not compared with the DNA. TRBV21-1 is marked as a pseudogene. The CDR3 has 18 amino acids. The CDR3 is CASSNTGTGSDSNQPQHF. For the CDR3, the DNA is TGTGCCAGCAGCAACACCGGGACAGGGTCGGATAGCAATCAGCCCCAGCATTTT.

The gene calls are TRBV9 and TRBJ1-2; D remains unclear. V was shortened by 10 bases and J by 1 base, with 20 bases between the two germline ends. The CDR3 is 15 amino acids. Germline CDR1 SGDLS, CDR2 YYNGEE. The CDR3 spells CAPKRQARFNYGYTF. CDR3 bases: TGTGCCCCTAAGCGGCAGGCTAGGTTTAACTATGGCTACACCTTC.

V usage is TRBV28 and J usage is TRBJ1-2, with 9 bases lining up with TRBD1. Looked up from germline, CDR1 is MDHEN and CDR2 is SYDVKM. V shed 4 bases, J shed 5 bases, and the junction held 11 bases outside the gene matches. The CDR3 extends over 16 amino acids. CDR3 sequence (DNA): TGTGCCAGCAGTTCCCCCCGACGACAGGGGGGGTATGGCTACACCTTC. Encoded protein: CASSSPRRQGGYGYTF.

The J gene is TRBJ2-7, the V gene TRBV7-2; D uncertain. Trimming took off 5 bases at V and 0 bases at J, with 5 bases between the two ends. The CDR3 runs 12 residues. From germline, CDR1 is SGHTA and CDR2 FQGNSA. The CDR3 sequence is CASSAFSYEQYF. CDR3 DNA sequence: TGTGCCAGCAGCGCTTTCTCCTACGAGCAGTACTTC.